The text below deals with one T cell receptor beta chain. Its specificity is not known. Germline V lookup: CDR1 LNHDA, CDR2 SQIVND (reference sequence). V gave up 3 bases and J gave up 1 base, with 19 bases separating them. CDR3 length equals 18 residues. The source of the sample is a study of graft-versus-host responses after intestinal transplantation. On the study more broadly: Among the recipients, all got anti-thymocyte globulin induction and then tacrolimus and steroids for around 3 years.

The protocol was immunoSEQ multiplex PCR, while the TCRdb copy is restricted to in-frame clones and leaves out a portion. The repertoire holds 80,000 to 100,000 clones, with roughly 90% as singletons. This clonotype originated in a human donor who received an intestinal transplant. The chain combines TRBV19 with TRBJ2-4; D is unclear. The sample in question was unstimulated CD4+ T cells sorted from spleen or lymph node cells, obtained before intestinal transplant. CDR3 bases: TGTGCCAGTAGTATTGTGGGCAGCCAATTCGAGGCCAAAAACATTCAGTACTTC. Translating gives CASSIVGSQFEAKNIQYF.